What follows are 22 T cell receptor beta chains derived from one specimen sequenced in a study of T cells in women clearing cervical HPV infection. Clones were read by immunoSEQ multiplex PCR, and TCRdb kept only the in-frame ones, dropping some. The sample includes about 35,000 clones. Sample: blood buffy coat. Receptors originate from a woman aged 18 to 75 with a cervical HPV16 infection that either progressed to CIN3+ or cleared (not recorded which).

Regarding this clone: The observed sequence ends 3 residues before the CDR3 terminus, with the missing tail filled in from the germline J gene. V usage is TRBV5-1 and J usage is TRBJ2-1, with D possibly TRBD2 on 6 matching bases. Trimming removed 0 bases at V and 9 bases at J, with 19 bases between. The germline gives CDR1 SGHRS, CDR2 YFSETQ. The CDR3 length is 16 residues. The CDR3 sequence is CASSLAGGVVVSEQFF. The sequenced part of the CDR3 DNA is TGCGCCAGCAGCTTGGCAGGCGGGGTGGTGGTTAGTGAG.

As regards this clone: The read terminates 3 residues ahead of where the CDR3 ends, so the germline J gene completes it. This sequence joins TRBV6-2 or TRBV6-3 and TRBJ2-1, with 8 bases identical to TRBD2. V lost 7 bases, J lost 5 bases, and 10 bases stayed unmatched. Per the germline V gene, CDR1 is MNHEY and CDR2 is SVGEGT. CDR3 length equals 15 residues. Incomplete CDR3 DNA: TGTGCCAGCACCCCGAGCGGGAGTAATGACAATGAG. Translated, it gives CASTPSGSNDNE. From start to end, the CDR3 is CASTPSGSNDNEQFF.

CDR3 sequence: CASSKRTGGNQPQYF. CDR3 DNA, as far as it was read: TGTGCCAGTAGTAAGCGAACAGGGGGCAATCAGCCG. The chain carries TRBV19 and TRBJ2-3; 9 nucleotides align to TRBD1. The read is 3 residues too short to cover the CDR3 end, so that end is filled in from the germline J gene. The CDR3 runs to 15 residues. Germline lookup yields CDR1 LNHDA and CDR2 SQIVND (reference sequence).

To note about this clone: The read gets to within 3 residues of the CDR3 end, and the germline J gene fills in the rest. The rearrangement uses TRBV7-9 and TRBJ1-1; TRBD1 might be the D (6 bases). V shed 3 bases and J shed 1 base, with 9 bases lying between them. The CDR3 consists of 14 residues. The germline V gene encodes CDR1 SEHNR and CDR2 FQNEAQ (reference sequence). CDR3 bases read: TGTGCCAGCAGCTTGAGACAGGCGAACACTGAA. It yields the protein CASSLRQANTE. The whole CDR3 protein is CASSLRQANTEAFF.

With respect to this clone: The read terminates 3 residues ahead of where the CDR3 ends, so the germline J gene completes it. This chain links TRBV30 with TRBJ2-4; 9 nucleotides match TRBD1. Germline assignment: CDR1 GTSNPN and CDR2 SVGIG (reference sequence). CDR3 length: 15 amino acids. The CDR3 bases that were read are TGTGCCTGGAGTGTATCTCTAAGGACAGGGGTGGGT. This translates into CAWSVSLRTGVG. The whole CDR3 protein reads CAWSVSLRTGVGQYF.

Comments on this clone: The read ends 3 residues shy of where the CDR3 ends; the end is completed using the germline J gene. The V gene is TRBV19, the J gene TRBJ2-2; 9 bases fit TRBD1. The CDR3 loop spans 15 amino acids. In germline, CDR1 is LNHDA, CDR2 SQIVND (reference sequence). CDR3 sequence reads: CASNTGGAGANVLFF. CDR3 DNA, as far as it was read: TGTGCCAGTAATACAGGGGGCGCTGGGGCCAACGTG.

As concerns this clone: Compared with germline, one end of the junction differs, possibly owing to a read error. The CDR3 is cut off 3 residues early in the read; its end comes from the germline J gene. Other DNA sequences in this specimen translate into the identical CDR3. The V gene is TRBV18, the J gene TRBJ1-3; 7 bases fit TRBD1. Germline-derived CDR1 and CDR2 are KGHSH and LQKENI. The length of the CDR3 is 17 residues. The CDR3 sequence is CASSPSWTGNSGNTIYF. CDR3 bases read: TGTGCCAGCTCACCGAGTTGGACAGGAAACTCTGGAAACACG.

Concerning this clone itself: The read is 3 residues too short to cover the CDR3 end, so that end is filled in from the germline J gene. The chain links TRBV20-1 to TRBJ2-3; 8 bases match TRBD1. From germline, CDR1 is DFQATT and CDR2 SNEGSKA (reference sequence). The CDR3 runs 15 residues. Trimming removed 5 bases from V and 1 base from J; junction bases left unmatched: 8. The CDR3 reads CSALYTDRGTDTQYF. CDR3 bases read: TGCAGTGCTCTGTACACGGACAGGGGCACAGATACG.

CDR3 in amino acids: CASSTGTANSPLFF. The CDR3 DNA, read in part, is TGTGCCAGTAGTACCGGGACAGCGAATTCACCG. The V call is TRBV19, the J call TRBJ2-2, with 7 bases matching TRBD1. Sequencing ends 3 residues short of the CDR3 end; the germline J gene provides the rest. The CDR3 has 14 amino acids. In germline, CDR1 is LNHDA, CDR2 SQIVND (reference sequence).

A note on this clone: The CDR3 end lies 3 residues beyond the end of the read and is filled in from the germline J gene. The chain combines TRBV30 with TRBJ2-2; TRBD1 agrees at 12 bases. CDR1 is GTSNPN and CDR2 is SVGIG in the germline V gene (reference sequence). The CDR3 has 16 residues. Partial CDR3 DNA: TGTGCCTGGGCGACCCCAGGGACAGGGGGCTCTTCACCG. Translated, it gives CAWATPGTGGSSP. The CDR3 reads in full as CAWATPGTGGSSPLFF.

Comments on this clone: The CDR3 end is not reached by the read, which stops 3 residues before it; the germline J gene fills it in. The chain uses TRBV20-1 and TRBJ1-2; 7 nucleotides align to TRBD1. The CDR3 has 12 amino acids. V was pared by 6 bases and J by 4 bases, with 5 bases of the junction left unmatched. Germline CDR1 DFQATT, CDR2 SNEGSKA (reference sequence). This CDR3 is CSAVDRAYGYTF. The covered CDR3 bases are TGCAGTGCCGTAGACAGGGCCTATGGC.

The sequenced part of the CDR3 DNA is TGTGCCAGCAGACAACTAGCGGGAGGATCCTACAATGAG. Its translation is CASRQLAGGSYNE. The whole CDR3 sequence reads CASRQLAGGSYNEQFF. The chain is built from TRBV2 and TRBJ2-1; TRBD2 aligns across 12 bases. The read comes to an end 3 residues before the CDR3 does, leaving the germline J gene to fill in the end. Germline CDR1 SNHLY, CDR2 FYNNEI. The V segment lost 6 bases and the J segment 1 base; nucleotides outside the gene matches: 4. The CDR3 consists of 16 residues.

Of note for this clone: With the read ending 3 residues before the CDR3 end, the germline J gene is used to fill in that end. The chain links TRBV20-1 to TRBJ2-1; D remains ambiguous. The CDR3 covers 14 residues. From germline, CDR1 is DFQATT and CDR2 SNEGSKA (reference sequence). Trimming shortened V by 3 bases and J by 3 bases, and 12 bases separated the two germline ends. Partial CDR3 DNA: TGCAGTGCTAGGAGTGACATTTACTACAATGAG. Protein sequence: CSARSDIYYNE. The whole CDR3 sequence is CSARSDIYYNEQFF.

The CDR3: CASSLRGGAGDEQYF. The part of the CDR3 DNA that was read is TGTGCCAGCAGCCTACGTGGGGGGGCCGGGGACGAG. This chain links TRBV5-5 with TRBJ2-7; D is perhaps TRBD2 (7 bases). The read terminates 3 residues ahead of where the CDR3 ends, so the germline J gene completes it. With 4 bases removed from V and 5 bases from J, the gap between germline ends came to 19 bases. Germline V gives CDR1 SGHKS, CDR2 YYEKEE (reference sequence). CDR3 size: 15 residues.

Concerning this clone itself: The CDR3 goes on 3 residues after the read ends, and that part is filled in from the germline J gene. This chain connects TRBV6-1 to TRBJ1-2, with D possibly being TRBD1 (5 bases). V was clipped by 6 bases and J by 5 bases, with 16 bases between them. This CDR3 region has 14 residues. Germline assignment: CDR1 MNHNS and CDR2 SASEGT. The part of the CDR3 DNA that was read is TGTGCCAGCAGAGAATCAGGGCCAGCGTATGGC. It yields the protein CASRESGPAYG. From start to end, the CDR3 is CASRESGPAYGYTF.

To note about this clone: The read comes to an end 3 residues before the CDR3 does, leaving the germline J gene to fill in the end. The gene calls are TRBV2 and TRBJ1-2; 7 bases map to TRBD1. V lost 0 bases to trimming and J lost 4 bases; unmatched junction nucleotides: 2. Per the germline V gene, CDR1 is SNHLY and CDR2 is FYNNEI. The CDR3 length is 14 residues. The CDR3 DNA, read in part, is TGTGCCAGCAGTGAAGCGGGGACAGTCTATGGC. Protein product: CASSEAGTVYG. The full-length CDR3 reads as CASSEAGTVYGYTF.

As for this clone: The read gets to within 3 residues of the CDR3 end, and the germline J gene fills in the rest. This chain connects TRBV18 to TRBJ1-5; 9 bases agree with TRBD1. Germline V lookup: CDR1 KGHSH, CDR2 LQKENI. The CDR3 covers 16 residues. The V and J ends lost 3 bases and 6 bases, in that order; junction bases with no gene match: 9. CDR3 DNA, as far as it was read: TGTGCCAGCTCACCCAAAGGGACAGGGCGGGGTCAGCCC. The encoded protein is CASSPKGTGRGQP. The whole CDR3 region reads CASSPKGTGRGQPQHF.

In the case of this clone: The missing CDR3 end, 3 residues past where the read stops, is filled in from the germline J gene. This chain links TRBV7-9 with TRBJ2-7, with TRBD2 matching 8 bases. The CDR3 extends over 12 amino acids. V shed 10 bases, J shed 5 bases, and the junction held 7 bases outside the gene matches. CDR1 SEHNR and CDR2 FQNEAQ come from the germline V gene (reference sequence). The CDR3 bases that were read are TGTGCCATCCCGGGGGGGGTAGACGAG. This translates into CAIPGGVDE. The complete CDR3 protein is CAIPGGVDEQYF.

The chain's CDR3 is CASRNASGKNTDTYTF. The CDR3 bases that were read are TGTGCCAGTAGAAATGCTAGCGGGAAAAACACAGATACC. The V gene is TRBV19, the J gene TRBJ1-2, with D unresolved. The CDR3 is cut off 3 residues early in the read; its end comes from the germline J gene. CDR1 is LNHDA, CDR2 SQIVND, per germline (reference sequence). This CDR3 comprises 16 residues. The whole variable domain, filled in from reference TRBV19 and TRBJ1-2, reads DGGITQSPKYLFRKEGQNVTLSCEQNLNHDAMYWYRQDPGQGLRLIYYSQIVNDFQKGDIAEGYSVSREKKESFPLTVTSAQKNPTAFYLCASRNASGKNTDTYTFGSGTRLTVV.

This chain's CDR3 is CASSLGGGNEQFF. The sequenced part of the CDR3 DNA is TGTGCCAGCAGCTTAGGCGGCGGGAATGAG. This chain joins TRBV7-7 and TRBJ2-1; D perhaps matches TRBD2 (5 bases). The sequenced fragment ends 3 residues before the CDR3 boundary, so the rest is inferred from the germline J gene. With 1 base removed from V and 7 bases from J, the gap between germline ends came to 8 bases. Germline V gene sequence: CDR1 SSHAT, CDR2 FNYEAQ (reference sequence). The length of the CDR3 is 13 residues. Based on the CDR3 plus reference TRBV7-7 and TRBJ2-1, the full variable domain is GAGVSQSPRYKVTKRGQDVTLRCDPISSHATLYWYQQALGQGPEFLTYFNYEAQPDKSGLPSDRFSAERPEGSISTLTIQRTEQRDSAMYRCASSLGGGNEQFFGPGTRLTVL.

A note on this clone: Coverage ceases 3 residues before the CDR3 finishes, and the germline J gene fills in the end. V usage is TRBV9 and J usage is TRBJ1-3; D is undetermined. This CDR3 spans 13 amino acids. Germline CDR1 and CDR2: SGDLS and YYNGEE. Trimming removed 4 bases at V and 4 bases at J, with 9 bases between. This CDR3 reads CASSPQQGNTIYF. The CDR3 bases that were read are TGTGCCAGCAGCCCACAACAGGGAAACACC.

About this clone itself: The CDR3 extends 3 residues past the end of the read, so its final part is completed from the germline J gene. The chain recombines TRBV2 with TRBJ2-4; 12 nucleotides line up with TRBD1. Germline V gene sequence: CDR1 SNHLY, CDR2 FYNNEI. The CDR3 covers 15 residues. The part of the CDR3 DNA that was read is TGTGCCAGCAGTGGGGGACAGGGGGCGGTTCAGCCT. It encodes CASSGGQGAVQP. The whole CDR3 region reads CASSGGQGAVQPQYF. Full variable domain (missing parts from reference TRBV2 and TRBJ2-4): EPEVTQTPSHQVTQMGQEVILRCVPISNHLYFYWYRQILGQKVEFLVSFYNNEISEKSEIFDDQFSVERPDGSNFTLKIRSTKLEDSAMYFCASSGGQGAVQPQYFGAGTRLSVL.